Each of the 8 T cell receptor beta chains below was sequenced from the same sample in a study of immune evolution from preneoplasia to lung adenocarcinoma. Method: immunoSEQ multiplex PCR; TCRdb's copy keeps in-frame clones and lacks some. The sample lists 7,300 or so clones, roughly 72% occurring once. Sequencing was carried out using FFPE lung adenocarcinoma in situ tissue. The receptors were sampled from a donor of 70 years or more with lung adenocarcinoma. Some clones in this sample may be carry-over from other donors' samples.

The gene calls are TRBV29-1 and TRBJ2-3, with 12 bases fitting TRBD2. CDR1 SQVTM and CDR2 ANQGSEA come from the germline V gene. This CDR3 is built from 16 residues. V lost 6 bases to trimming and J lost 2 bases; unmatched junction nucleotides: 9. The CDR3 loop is CSVARLAGDFTDTQYF. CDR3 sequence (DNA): TGCAGCGTAGCTCGACTAGCGGGGGACTTCACAGATACGCAGTATTTT.

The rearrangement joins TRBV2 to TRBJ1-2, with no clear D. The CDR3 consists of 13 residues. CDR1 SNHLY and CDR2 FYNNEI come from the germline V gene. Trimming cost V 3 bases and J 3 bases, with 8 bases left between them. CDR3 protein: CASSEVRDYGYTF. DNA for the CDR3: TGTGCCAGCAGTGAGGTCAGAGACTATGGCTACACCTTC.

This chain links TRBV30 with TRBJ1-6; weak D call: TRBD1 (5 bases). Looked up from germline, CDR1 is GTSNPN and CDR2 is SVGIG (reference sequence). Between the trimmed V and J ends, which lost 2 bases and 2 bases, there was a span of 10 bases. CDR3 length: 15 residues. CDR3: CAWSQRGTYNSPLHF. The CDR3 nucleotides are TGTGCCTGGAGTCAGAGGGGAACCTATAATTCACCCCTCCACTTT.

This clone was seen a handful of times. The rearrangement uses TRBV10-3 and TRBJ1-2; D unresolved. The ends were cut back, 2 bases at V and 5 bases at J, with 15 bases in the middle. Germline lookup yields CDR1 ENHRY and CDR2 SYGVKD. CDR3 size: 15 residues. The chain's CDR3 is CAISENLLARYGYTF. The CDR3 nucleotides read TGTGCCATCAGTGAGAATCTGTTGGCTAGGTATGGCTACACCTTC.

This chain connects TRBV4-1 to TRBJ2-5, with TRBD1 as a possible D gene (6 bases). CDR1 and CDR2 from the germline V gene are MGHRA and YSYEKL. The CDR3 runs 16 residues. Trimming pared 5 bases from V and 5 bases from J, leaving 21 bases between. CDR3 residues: CASSYRSGAAEETQYF. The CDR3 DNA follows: TGCGCCAGCAGCTATCGGTCAGGGGCCGCGGAGGAGACCCAGTACTTC.

The CDR3: CSVGKGQSMNTEAFF. CDR3 sequence (DNA): TGCAGCGTGGGAAAGGGACAGTCCATGAACACTGAAGCTTTCTTT. The chain joins TRBV29-1 to TRBJ1-1, with 7 bases that match TRBD1. Trimming took 6 bases from V and 0 from J; bases not matched to a gene: 10. The CDR3 runs to 15 residues. Germline CDR1 reads SQVTM; CDR2 reads ANQGSEA.

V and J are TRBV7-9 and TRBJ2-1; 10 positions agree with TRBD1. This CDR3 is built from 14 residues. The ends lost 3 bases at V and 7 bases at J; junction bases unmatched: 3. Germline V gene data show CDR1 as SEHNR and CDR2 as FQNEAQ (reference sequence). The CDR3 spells CASSFPGQGNEQFF. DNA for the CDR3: TGTGCCAGCAGCTTTCCGGGACAGGGGAATGAGCAGTTCTTC.

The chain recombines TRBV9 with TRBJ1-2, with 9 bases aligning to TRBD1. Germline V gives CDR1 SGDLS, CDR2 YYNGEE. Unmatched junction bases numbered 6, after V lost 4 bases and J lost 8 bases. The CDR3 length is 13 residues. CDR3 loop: CASSPGTGIGYTF. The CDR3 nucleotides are TGTGCCAGCAGCCCCGGGACAGGGATAGGCTACACCTTC.